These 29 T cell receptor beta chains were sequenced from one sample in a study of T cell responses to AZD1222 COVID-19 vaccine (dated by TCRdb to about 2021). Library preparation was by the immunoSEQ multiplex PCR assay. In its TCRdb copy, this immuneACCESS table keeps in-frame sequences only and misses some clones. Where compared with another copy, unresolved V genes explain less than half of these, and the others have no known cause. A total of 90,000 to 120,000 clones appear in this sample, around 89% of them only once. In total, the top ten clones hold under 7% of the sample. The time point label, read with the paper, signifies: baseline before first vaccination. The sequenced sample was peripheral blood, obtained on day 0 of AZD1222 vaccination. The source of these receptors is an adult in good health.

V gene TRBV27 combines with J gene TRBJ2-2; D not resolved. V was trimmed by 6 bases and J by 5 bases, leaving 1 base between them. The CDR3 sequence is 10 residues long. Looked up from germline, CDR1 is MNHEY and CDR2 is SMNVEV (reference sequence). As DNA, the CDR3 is TGTGCCAGCAGGACCGGGGAGCTGTTTTTT. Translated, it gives CASRTGELFF.

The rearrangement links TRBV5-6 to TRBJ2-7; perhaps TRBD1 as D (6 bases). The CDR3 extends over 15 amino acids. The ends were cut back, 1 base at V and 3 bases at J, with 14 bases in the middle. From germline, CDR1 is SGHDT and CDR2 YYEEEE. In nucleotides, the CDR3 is TGTGCCAGCAGCTTGATAAGGACAGCCGGCTACGAGCAGTACTTC. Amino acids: CASSLIRTAGYEQYF.

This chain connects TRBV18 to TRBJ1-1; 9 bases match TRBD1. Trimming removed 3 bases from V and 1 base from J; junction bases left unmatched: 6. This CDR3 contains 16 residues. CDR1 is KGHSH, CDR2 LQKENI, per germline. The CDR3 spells CASSPWSGQGNTEAFF. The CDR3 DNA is TGTGCCAGCTCACCCTGGTCGGGACAGGGGAACACTGAAGCTTTCTTT.

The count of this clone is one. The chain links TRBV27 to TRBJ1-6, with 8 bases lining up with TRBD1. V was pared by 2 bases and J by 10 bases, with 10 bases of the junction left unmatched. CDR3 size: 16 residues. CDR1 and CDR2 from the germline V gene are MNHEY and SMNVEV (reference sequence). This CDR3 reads CASSLEAPRGHSPLHF. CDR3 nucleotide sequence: TGTGCCAGCAGTTTAGAGGCACCCAGGGGGCACTCACCCCTCCACTTT.

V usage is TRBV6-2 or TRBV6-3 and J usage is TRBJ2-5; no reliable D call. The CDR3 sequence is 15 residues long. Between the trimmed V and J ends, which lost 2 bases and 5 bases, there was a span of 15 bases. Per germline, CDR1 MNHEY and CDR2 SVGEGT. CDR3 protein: CASSYGVGTGETQYF. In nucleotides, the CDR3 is TGTGCCAGCAGTTACGGGGTGGGAACTGGTGAGACCCAGTACTTC.

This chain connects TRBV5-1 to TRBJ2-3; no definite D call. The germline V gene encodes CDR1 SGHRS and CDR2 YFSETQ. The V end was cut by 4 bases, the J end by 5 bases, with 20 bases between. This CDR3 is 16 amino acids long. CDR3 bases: TGCGCCAGCAGCCCCTCCGCGGTTGTCGATCAAGATACGCAGTATTTT. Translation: CASSPSAVVDQDTQYF.

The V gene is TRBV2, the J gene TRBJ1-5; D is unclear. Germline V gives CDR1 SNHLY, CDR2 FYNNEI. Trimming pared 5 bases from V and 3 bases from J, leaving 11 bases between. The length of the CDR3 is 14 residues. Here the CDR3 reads CASSLRQFNQPQHF. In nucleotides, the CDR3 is TGTGCCAGCAGTCTTAGACAATTCAATCAGCCCCAGCATTTT.

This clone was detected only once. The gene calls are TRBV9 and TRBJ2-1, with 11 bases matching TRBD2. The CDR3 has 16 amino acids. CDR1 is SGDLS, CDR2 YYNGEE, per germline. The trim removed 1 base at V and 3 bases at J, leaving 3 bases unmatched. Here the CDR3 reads CASSVPSGRIYNEQFF. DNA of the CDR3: TGTGCCAGCAGCGTACCTAGCGGGAGGATCTACAATGAGCAGTTCTTC.

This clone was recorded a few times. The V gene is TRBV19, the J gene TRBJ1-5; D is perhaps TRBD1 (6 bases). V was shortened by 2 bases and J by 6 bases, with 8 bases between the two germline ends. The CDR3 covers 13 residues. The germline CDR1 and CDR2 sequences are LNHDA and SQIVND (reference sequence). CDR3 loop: CASSITGTQPQHF. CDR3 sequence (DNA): TGTGCCAGTAGTATAACAGGGACTCAGCCCCAGCATTTT.

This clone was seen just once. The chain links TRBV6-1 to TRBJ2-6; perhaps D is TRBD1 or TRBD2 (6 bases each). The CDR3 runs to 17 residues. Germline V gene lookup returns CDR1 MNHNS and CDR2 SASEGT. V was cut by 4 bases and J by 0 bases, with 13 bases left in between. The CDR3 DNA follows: TGTGCCAGCAGTGGTAGGGGGGCGATCTCTGGGGCCAACGTCCTGACTTTC. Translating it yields CASSGRGAISGANVLTF.

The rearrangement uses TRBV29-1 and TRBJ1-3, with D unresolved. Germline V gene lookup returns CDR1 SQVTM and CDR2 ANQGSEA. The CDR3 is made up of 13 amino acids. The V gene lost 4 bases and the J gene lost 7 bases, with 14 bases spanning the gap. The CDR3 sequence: CSVGASGGNTIYF. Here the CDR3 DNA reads TGCAGCGTTGGCGCCTCCGGAGGTAACACCATATATTTT.

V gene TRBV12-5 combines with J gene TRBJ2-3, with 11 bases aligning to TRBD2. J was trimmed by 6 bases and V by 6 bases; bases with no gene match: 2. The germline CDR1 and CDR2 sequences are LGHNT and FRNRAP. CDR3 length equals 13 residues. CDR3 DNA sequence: TGTGCTAGTGGGACTAGCGGGATTGATACGCAGTATTTT. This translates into CASGTSGIDTQYF.

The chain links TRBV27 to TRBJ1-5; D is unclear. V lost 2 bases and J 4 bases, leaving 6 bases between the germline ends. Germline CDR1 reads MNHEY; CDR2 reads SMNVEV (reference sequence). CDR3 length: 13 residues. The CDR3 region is CASSLRLNQPQHF. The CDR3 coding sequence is TGTGCCAGCAGTTTAAGGCTTAATCAGCCCCAGCATTTT.

The CDR3 sequence is CASSRYPGTNAGETQYF. The CDR3 DNA reads as TGTGCCAGCAGCCGATATCCTGGGACTAATGCGGGAGAGACCCAGTACTTC. The chain links TRBV6-2 or TRBV6-3 to TRBJ2-5; 7 positions agree with TRBD2. This CDR3 is 17 amino acids long. V dropped 6 bases and J dropped 4; count of bases not matched to a gene: 17. The germline gives CDR1 MNHEY, CDR2 SVGEGT.

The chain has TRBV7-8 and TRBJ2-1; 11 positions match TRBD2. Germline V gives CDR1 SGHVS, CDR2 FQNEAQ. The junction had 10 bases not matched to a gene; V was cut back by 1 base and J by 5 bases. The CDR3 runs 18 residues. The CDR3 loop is CASSLEASGRLSDNEQFF. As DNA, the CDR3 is TGTGCCAGCAGCTTAGAAGCTAGCGGGAGGCTCTCAGACAATGAGCAGTTCTTC. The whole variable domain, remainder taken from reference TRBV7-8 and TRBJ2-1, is GAGVSQSPRYKVAKRGQDVALRCDPISGHVSLFWYQQALGQGPEFLTYFQNEAQLDKSGLPSDRFFAERPEGSVSTLKIQRTQQEDSAVYLCASSLEASGRLSDNEQFFGPGTRLTVL.

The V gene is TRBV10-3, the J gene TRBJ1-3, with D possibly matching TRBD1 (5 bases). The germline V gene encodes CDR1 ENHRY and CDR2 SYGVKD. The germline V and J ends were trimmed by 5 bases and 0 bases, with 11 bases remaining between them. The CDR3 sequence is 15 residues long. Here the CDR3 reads CAISRDGNSGNTIYF. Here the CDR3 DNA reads TGTGCCATCAGTAGGGACGGAAACTCTGGAAACACCATATATTTT.

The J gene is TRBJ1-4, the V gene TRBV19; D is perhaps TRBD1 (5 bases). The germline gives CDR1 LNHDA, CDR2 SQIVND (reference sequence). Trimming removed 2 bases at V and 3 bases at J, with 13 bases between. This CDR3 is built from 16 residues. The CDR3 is CASSISSTVPNEKLFF. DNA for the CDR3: TGTGCCAGTAGTATATCCTCGACAGTACCTAATGAAAAACTGTTTTTT.

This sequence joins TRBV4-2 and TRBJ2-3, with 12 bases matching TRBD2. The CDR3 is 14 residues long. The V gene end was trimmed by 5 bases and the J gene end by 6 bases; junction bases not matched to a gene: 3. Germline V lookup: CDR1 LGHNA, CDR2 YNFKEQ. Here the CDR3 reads CASSASGRGDTQYF. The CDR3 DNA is TGTGCCAGCAGCGCTAGCGGGAGGGGGGATACGCAGTATTTT.

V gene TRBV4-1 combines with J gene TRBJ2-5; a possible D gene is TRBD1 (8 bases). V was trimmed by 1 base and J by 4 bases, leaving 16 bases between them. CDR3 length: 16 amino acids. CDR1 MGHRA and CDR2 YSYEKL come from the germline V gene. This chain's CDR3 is CASSQADRGGRETQYF. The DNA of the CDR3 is TGCGCCAGCAGCCAAGCAGACAGGGGAGGGCGAGAGACCCAGTACTTC.

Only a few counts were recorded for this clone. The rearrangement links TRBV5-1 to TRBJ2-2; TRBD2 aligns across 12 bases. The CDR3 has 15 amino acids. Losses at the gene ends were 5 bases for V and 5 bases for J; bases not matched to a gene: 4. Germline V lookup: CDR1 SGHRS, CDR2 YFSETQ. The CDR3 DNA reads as TGCGCCAGCAGACTAGCGGGAGGTGGGACCGGGGAGCTGTTTTTT. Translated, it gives CASRLAGGGTGELFF. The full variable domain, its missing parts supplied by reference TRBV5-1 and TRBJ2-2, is KAGVTQTPRYLIKTRGQQVTLSCSPISGHRSVSWYQQTPGQGLQFLFEYFSETQRNKGNFPGRFSGRQFSNSRSEMNVSTLELGDSALYLCASRLAGGGTGELFFGEGSRLTVL.

CDR3 DNA: TGTGCCAGCAGCCTTAGCGGGGGTGTCTACAATGAGCAGTTCTTC. Translation gives CASSLSGGVYNEQFF. V gene TRBV14 combines with J gene TRBJ2-1, with 9 bases identical to TRBD2. The CDR3 has 15 residues. Germline CDR1 reads SGHDN; CDR2 reads FVKESK. Trimming at V came to 4 bases and at J to 3 bases, leaving 4 bases not matched to a gene.

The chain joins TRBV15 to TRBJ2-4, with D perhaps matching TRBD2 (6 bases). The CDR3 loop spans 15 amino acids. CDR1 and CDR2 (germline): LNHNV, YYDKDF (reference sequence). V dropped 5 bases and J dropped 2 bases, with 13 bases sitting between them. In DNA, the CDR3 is TGTGCCACCAGCGTACGCCGGGACTCCAAAAACATTCAGTACTTC. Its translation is CATSVRRDSKNIQYF.

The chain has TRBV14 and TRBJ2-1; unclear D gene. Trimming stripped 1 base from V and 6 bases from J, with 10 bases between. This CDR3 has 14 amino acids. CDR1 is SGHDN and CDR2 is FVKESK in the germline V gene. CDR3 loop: CASSQAVLGNEQFF. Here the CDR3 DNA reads TGTGCCAGCAGCCAAGCCGTCCTGGGCAATGAGCAGTTCTTC.

The CDR3 here is CASSLDRGELFF. As DNA, the CDR3 is TGTGCCAGCAGCTTAGATCGCGGGGAGCTGTTTTTT. The rearrangement links TRBV7-2 to TRBJ2-2; no reliable D call. Germline V gives CDR1 SGHTA, CDR2 FQGNSA. The CDR3 totals 12 residues. The ends were cut back, 1 base at V and 7 bases at J, with 4 bases in the middle.

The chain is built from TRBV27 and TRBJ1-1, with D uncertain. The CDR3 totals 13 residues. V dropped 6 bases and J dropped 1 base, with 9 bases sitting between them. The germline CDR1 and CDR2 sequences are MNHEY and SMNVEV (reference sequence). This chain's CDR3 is CASRRTGNTEAFF. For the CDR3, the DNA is TGTGCCAGCAGACGGACGGGGAACACTGAAGCTTTCTTT.

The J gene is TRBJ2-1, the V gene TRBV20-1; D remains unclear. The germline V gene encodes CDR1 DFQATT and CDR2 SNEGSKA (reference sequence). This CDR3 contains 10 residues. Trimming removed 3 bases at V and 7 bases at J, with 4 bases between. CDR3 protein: CSASRNEQFF. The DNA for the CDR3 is TGCAGTGCTAGCCGGAATGAGCAGTTCTTC.

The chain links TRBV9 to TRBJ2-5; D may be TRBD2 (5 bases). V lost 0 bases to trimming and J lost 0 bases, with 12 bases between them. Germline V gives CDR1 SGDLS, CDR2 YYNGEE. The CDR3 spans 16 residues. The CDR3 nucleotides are TGTGCCAGCAGCGTAGGCGTAGGCGGGTACCAAGAGACCCAGTACTTC. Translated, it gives CASSVGVGGYQETQYF.

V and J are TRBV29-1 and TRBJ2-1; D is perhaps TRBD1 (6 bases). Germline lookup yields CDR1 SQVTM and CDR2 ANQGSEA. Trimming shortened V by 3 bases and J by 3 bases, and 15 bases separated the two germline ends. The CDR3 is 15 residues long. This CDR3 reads CSVEGQGLGYNEQFF. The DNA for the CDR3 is TGCAGCGTTGAGGGGCAGGGGCTAGGCTACAATGAGCAGTTCTTC.

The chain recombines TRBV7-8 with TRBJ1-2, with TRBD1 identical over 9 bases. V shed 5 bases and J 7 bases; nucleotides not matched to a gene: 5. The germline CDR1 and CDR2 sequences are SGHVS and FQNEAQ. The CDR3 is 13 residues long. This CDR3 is CASSERTGVGYTF. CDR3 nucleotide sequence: TGTGCCAGCAGCGAGCGGACAGGGGTTGGCTACACCTTC.